This T cell receptor beta chain was documented in a study of OX40 agonist ivuxolimab in advanced cancers. TCRdb's copy holds only in-frame clones and misses some; the assay was immunoSEQ multiplex PCR. The table shows some 44,000 clones, with approximately 83% occurring only once. CDR1 is MNHNS, CDR2 SASEGT, per germline. This CDR3 is built from 12 residues. The junction had 1 base not matched to a gene; V was cut back by 6 bases and J by 3 bases. This material consisted of CD4+ or CD8+ T cells sorted from blood, taken in a trial of the OX40 agonist ivuxolimab. The chain employs TRBV6-1 and TRBJ2-5, with 7 bases identical to TRBD1. This TCR was recovered from an adult with an advanced solid tumor such as melanoma, head and neck, liver or kidney cancer. The DNA of the CDR3 is TGTGCCAGCAGAGGGACAGAAGAGACCCAGTACTTC. As protein: CASRGTEETQYF.